These 12 T cell receptor beta chains were sequenced from one sample in a study of shared clonotypes between healthy human individuals. The repertoire was sequenced with immunoSEQ multiplex PCR; TCRdb's copy has only in-frame clones and lacks some. The sample gives hundreds of thousands of clones, 75% to 85% of which show up once; 10% to 15% is in the top ten. Sequenced: PBMCs. All receptors come from a middle-aged woman in good health. Some clones in this sample may be carry-over from other donors' samples.

The rearrangement uses TRBV7-9 and TRBJ1-4; the D gene is possibly TRBD1 (5 bases). The ends were cut back, 5 bases at V and 3 bases at J, with 10 bases in the middle. CDR3 length: 14 residues. Per germline, CDR1 SEHNR and CDR2 FQNEAQ (reference sequence). Here the CDR3 reads CASSAGRPNEKLFF. CDR3 DNA sequence: TGTGCCAGCAGCGCGGGACGACCTAATGAAAAACTGTTTTTT.

V and J are TRBV27 and TRBJ2-3; 12 positions agree with TRBD2. The CDR3 is 16 amino acids. Germline values: CDR1 MNHEY, CDR2 SMNVEV (reference sequence). After removal of 0 bases from V and 4 bases from J, the junction contained 2 bases not matched to a gene. This CDR3 is CASSLSASGRADTQYF. CDR3 in DNA: TGTGCCAGCAGTTTATCGGCTAGCGGGAGGGCAGATACGCAGTATTTT.

The chain is built from TRBV7-9 and TRBJ2-7, with TRBD2 matching over 12 bases. The V segment lost 5 bases and the J segment 0 bases; nucleotides outside the gene matches: 2. In germline, CDR1 is SEHNR, CDR2 FQNEAQ (reference sequence). This CDR3 is built from 15 residues. CDR3 sequence: CASSGTSGSSYEQYF. The CDR3 bases are TGTGCCAGCAGCGGGACTAGCGGGTCCTCCTACGAGCAGTACTTC.

As concerns this clone: The junction does not match germline at one end; this may be a read error. This chain joins TRBV30 and TRBJ1-4; 7 nucleotides match TRBD1. The germline CDR1 and CDR2 sequences are GTSNPN and SVGIG (reference sequence). This CDR3 has 16 residues. CDR3 sequence reads: CARGDSLLSTNEKLVF. As DNA, the CDR3 is TGTGCCCGGGGGGACAGTCTCCTCTCAACTAATGAAAAACTGGTTTTT.

V usage is TRBV2 and J usage is TRBJ2-5, with D tentatively TRBD2 (6 bases). CDR1 SNHLY and CDR2 FYNNEI come from the germline V gene. The CDR3 sequence is 12 residues long. V lost 9 bases and J lost 3, with 11 bases in between. CDR3 sequence: CASSWGEETQYF. DNA for the CDR3: TGTGCCAGTAGTTGGGGGGAAGAGACCCAGTACTTC.

The V gene is TRBV28, the J gene TRBJ1-1; TRBD1 agrees at 9 bases. The CDR3 runs 15 residues. Germline CDR1 is MDHEN and CDR2 is SYDVKM. Trimming took 5 bases from V and 4 from J; bases not matched to a gene: 8. The CDR3: CASSPAGTGSTEAFF. The CDR3, as DNA: TGTGCCAGCAGTCCAGCCGGGACAGGGAGCACTGAAGCTTTCTTT.

The V gene is TRBV7-3, the J gene TRBJ2-7; a weak D match, TRBD2 (6 bases). The germline V gene encodes CDR1 SGHTA and CDR2 FQGTGA. The CDR3 is made up of 16 amino acids. Trimming stripped 5 bases from V and 1 base from J, with 18 bases between. The CDR3 nucleotides are TGTGCCAGCAGCCCATCCGGAGGGGTTGGATCCTACGAGCAGTACTTC. Translating gives CASSPSGGVGSYEQYF. Supplemented by reference TRBV7-3 and TRBJ2-7, the full variable domain reads GAGVSQTPSNKVTEKGKYVELRCDPISGHTALYWYRQSLGQGPEFLIYFQGTGAADDSGLPNDRFFAVRPEGSVSTLKIQRTERGDSAVYLCASSPSGGVGSYEQYFGPGTRLTVT.

The chain couples TRBV7-8 to TRBJ1-1; D gene unclear. The length of the CDR3 is 13 residues. Trimming cost V 3 bases and J 0 bases, with 5 bases left between them. The V gene's germline CDR1 is SGHVS and CDR2 FQNEAQ. The CDR3 DNA is TGTGCCAGCAGCTTTAATATGAACACTGAAGCTTTCTTT. Protein sequence: CASSFNMNTEAFF.

This clone was seen more than once but under ten times. This chain uses TRBV29-1 with TRBJ2-5; perhaps TRBD1 as D (6 bases). V lost 8 bases and J 5 bases, leaving 18 bases between the germline ends. The CDR3 runs 13 residues. CDR1 is SQVTM and CDR2 is ANQGSEA in the germline V gene. The CDR3 is CSSESDRTETQYF. The DNA of the CDR3 is TGCAGCTCTGAATCCGACAGGACCGAGACCCAGTACTTC.

This chain connects TRBV16 to TRBJ2-7; the D call may be TRBD1 or TRBD2 (6 bases each). Germline V gene data show CDR1 as KGHSY and CDR2 as FQNENV. The CDR3 sequence is 14 residues long. V was cut by 3 bases and J by 6 bases, with 15 bases left in between. CDR3 in amino acids: CASSQRQVGGEQYF. CDR3 DNA: TGTGCCAGCAGCCAGAGACAGGTGGGGGGCGAGCAGTACTTC.

The chain combines TRBV6-1 with TRBJ2-7; 8 bases fit TRBD1. The CDR3 is 15 amino acids. Germline V lookup: CDR1 MNHNS, CDR2 SASEGT. V shed 6 bases and J 3 bases; nucleotides not matched to a gene: 10. The CDR3 spells CASRGTGGSHYEQYF. The DNA for the CDR3 is TGTGCCAGCAGAGGGACAGGAGGATCTCACTACGAGCAGTACTTC.

Notes on this clone: A read error is possible here, since a much larger clone lies one base away. The V and J genes are TRBV29-1 and TRBJ1-5; the D gene is possibly TRBD1 (6 bases). Germline V CDR1 and CDR2: SQVTM, ANQGSEA. CDR3 length: 13 residues. The CDR3 nucleotides are TGCAGCGTTAGGGGGGATAGCAATCAGCCCCTGCATTTT. Translating it yields CSVRGDSNQPLHF.